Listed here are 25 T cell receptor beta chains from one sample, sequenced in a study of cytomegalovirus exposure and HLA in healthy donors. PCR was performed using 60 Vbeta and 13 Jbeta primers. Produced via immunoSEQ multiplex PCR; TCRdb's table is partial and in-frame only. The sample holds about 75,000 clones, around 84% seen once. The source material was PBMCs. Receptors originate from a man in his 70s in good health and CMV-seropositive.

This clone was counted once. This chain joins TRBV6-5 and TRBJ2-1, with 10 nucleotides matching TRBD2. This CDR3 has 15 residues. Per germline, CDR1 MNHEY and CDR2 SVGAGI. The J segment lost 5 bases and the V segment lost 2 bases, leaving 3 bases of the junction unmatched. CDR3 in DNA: TGTGCCAGCAGTTACGGGACTAGCGAAGACAATGAGCAGTTCTTC. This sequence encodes CASSYGTSEDNEQFF.

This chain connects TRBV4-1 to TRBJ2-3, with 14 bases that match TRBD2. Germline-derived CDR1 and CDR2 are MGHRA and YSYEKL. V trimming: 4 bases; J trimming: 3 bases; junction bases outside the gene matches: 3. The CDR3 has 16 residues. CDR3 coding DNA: TGCGCCAGCAGCCCCGGGACTAGCGGGAGAACAGATACGCAGTATTTT. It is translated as CASSPGTSGRTDTQYF.

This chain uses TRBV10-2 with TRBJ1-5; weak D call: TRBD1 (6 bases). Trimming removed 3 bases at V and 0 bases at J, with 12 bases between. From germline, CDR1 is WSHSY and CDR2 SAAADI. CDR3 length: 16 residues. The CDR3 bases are TGCGCCAGCAGTGATTTTGGGGGCATTAGCAATCAGCCCCAGCATTTT. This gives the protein CASSDFGGISNQPQHF.

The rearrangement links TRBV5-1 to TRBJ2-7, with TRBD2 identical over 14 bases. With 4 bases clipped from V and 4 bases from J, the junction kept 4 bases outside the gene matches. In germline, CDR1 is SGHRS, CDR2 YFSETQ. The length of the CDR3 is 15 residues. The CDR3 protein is CASSTGLAGVYEQYF. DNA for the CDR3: TGCGCCAGCAGCACGGGACTAGCGGGAGTGTACGAGCAGTACTTC.

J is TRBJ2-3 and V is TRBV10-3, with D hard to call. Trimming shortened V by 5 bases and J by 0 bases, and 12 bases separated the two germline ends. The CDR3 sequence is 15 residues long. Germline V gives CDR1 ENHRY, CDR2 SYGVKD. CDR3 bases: TGTGCCATCAGTTGGTCTACCGTTAGCACAGATACGCAGTATTTT. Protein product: CAISWSTVSTDTQYF.

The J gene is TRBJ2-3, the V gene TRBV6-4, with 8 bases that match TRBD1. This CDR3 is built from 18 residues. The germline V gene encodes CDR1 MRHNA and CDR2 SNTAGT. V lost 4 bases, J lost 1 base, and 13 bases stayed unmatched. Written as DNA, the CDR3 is TGTGCCAGCAGTGTCCGGGACAGGCGCCCTCCTGGCACAGATACGCAGTATTTT. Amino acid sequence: CASSVRDRRPPGTDTQYF.

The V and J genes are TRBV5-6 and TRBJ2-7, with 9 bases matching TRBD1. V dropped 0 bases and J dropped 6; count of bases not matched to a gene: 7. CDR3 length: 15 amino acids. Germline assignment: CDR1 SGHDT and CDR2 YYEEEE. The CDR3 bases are TGTGCCAGCAGCTTGGTTGACAGGGGGGTTGGCGAGCAGTACTTC. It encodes CASSLVDRGVGEQYF.

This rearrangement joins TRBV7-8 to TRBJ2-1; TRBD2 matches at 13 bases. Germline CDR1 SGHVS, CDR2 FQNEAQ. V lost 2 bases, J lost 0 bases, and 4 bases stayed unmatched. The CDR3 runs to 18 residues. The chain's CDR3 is CASSLTSGGVLSYNEQFF. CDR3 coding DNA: TGTGCCAGCAGCTTAACTAGCGGGGGGGTACTCTCCTACAATGAGCAGTTCTTC.

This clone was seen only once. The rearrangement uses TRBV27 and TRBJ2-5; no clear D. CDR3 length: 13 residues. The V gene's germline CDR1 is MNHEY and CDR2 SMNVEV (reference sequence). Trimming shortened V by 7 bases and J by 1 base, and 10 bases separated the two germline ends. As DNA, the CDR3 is TGTGCCAGCAAAAAGAACAGCCAAGAGACCCAGTACTTC. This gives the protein CASKKNSQETQYF.

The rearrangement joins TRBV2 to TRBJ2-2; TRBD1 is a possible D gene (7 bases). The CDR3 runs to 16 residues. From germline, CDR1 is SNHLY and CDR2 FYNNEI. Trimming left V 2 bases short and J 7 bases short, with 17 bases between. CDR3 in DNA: TGTGCCAGCAGTGAATCGTTCTACAGGGGAGGCGGGGAGCTGTTTTTT. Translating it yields CASSESFYRGGGELFF.

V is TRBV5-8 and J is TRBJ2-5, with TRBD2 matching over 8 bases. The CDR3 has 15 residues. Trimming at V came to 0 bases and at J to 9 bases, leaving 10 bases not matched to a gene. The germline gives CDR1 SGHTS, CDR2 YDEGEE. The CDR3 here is CASSLDSGVRVAQYF. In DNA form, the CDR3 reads TGTGCCAGCAGCTTGGATAGCGGGGTCCGGGTGGCCCAGTACTTC.

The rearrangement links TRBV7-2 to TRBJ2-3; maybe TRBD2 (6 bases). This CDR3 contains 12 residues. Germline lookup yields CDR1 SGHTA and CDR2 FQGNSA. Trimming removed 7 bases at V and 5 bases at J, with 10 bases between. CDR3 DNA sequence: TGTGCCAGCAACGTGGGGGGAGATACGCAGTATTTT. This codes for CASNVGGDTQYF.

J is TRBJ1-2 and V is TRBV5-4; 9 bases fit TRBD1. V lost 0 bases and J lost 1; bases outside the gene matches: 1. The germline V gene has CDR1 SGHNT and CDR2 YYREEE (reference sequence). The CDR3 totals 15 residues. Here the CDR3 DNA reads TGTGCCAGCAGCTTGGGGACAGGGGATAACTATGGCTACACCTTC. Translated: CASSLGTGDNYGYTF.

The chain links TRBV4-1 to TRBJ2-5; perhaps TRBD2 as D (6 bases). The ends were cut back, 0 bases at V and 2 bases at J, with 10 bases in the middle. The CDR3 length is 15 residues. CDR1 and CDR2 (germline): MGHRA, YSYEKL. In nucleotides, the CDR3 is TGCGCCAGCAGCCAAGACCCGGGACTGCAAGAGACCCAGTACTTC. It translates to CASSQDPGLQETQYF.

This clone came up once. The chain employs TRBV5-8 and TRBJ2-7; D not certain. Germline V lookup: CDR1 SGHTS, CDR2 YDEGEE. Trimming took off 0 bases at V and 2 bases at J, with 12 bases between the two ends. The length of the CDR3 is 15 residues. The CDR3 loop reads CASSLAVIETYEQYF. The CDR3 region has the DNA TGTGCCAGCAGCTTGGCCGTCATAGAGACCTACGAGCAGTACTTC.

Here the CDR3 DNA reads TGTGCCAGCAGACCGATTTCTCCGGGACTGCCCCACAACATTCAGTACTTC. It codes for CASRPISPGLPHNIQYF. The chain employs TRBV7-2 and TRBJ2-4, with TRBD2 as a possible D gene (6 bases). Trimming stripped 6 bases from V and 7 bases from J, with 25 bases between. The CDR3 runs 17 residues. CDR1 and CDR2 (germline): SGHTA, FQGNSA. Full variable domain (remainder filled in from reference TRBV7-2 and TRBJ2-4): GAGVSQSPSNKVTEKGKDVELRCDPISGHTALYWYRQSLGQGLEFLIYFQGNSAPDKSGLPSDRFSAERTGGSVSTLTIQRTQQEDSAVYLCASRPISPGLPHNIQYFGAGTRLSVL.

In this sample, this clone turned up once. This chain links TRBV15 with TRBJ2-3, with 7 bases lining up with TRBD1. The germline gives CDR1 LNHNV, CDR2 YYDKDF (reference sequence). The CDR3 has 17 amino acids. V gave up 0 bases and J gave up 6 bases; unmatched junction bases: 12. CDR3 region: CATSRDRLVGGKDTQYF. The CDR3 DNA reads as TGTGCCACCAGCAGAGATAGGTTGGTAGGGGGCAAGGATACGCAGTATTTT.

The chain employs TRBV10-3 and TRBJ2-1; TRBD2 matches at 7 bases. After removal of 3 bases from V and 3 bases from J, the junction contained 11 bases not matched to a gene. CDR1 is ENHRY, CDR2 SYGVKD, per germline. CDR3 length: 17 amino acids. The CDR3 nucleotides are TGTGCCATCAGTGATCCCGGACTAGTCGGAGTCTACAATGAGCAGTTCTTC. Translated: CAISDPGLVGVYNEQFF.

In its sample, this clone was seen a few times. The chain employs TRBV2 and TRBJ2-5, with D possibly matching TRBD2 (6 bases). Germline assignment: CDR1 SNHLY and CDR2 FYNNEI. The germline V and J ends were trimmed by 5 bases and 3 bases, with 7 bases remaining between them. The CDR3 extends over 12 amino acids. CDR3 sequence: CASSWGEETQYF. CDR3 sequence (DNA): TGTGCCAGCAGTTGGGGGGAAGAGACCCAGTACTTC.

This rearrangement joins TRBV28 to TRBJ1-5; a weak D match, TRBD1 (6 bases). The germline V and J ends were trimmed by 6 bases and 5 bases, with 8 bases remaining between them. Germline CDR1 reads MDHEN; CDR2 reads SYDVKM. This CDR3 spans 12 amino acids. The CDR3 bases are TGTGCCAGCAGCTCAGGGGATCAGCCCCAGCATTTT. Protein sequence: CASSSGDQPQHF.

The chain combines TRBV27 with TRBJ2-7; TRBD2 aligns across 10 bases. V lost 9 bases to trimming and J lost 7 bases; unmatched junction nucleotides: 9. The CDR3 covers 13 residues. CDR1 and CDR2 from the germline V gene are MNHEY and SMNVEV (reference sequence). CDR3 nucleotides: TGTGCCAGATGCAGCGGGGGGGCTCGGGAGCAGTACTTC. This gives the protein CARCSGGAREQYF.

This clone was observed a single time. CDR3 region: CAISGGDYNEQFF. The CDR3 region has the DNA TGTGCCATTAGCGGGGGGGACTACAATGAGCAGTTCTTC. The chain employs TRBV10-3 and TRBJ2-1, with 11 bases that match TRBD2. Germline CDR1 ENHRY, CDR2 SYGVKD. The CDR3 contains 13 residues. V dropped 9 bases and J dropped 3; count of bases not matched to a gene: 1.

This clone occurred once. The CDR3 DNA reads as TGTGCCAGCAGCTTAAGCGGGACCGCCTACAATGAGCAGTTCTTC. Protein: CASSLSGTAYNEQFF. V is TRBV7-3 and J is TRBJ2-1, with a tentative D call TRBD2 (6 bases). Between the trimmed V and J ends, which lost 1 base and 2 bases, there was a span of 9 bases. Germline loops: CDR1 SGHTA, CDR2 FQGTGA. CDR3 size: 15 residues.

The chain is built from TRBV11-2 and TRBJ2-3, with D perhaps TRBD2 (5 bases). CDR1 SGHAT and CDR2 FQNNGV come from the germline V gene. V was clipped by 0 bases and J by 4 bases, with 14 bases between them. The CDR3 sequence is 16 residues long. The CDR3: CASSLEFTSFADTQYF. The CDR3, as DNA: TGTGCCAGCAGCTTAGAATTCACTAGTTTCGCAGATACGCAGTATTTT.

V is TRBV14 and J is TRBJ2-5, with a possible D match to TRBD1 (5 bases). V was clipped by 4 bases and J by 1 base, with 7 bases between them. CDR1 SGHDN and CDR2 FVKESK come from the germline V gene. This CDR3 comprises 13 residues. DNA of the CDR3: TGTGCCAGCAGCCGACAGCTCCAAGAGACCCAGTACTTC. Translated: CASSRQLQETQYF.